This TCR beta chain is from a study of ipilimumab plus nivolumab after autologous stem cell transplantation. Study details: Typical patient got 5 ipilimumab doses and about eight nivolumab doses (median). The DLBCL group included primary refractory and relapsed cases.

The method was immunoSEQ multiplex PCR; TCRdb's version includes in-frame clones alone and lacks a portion of them. The sample includes approximately 10,000 clones, around four fifths seen only once; the top ten take around 8.4%. This CDR3 spans 15 amino acids. Trimming took off 2 bases at V and 4 bases at J, with 11 bases between the two ends. CDR1 is KGHSY and CDR2 is FQNENV in the germline V gene. Sequenced material: PBMCs, taken in a trial of ipilimumab plus nivolumab as post-transplant consolidation. The receptor's source is a male donor with diffuse large B-cell lymphoma. J is TRBJ1-4 and V is TRBV16; D not resolved. The CDR3 region is CASSQAGNHNEKLFF. DNA of the CDR3: TGTGCCAGCAGCCAAGCCGGGAACCATAATGAAAAACTGTTTTTT.